This T cell receptor beta chain was found in a study of blood T cells in healthy people across ages. The CDR3 sequence is 15 residues long. The germline CDR1 and CDR2 sequences are MGHDK and SYGVNS. Trimming shortened V by 7 bases and J by 1 base, and 16 bases separated the two germline ends. Roughly 10 milliliters of peripheral blood were drawn from each donor. Using a J-beta primer mix together with a sample-barcoded 5' primer, a second PCR was run for roughly 6 to 11 cycles. Every sample gave at least 2.5 million paired-end reads containing CDR3. From the 5' RACE reads, TCRdb called clonotypes with MiXCR, one entry per CDR3 protein. The sample lists about 1.8 million distinct CDR3 sequences, around half occurring once.

This TCR derives from a woman aged 40 to 49 in good health. The sample comprised blood. The rearrangement joins TRBV25-1 to TRBJ1-2; D is ambiguous. CDR3 DNA: TGTGCCAGCATTAGGTTGCATCATATTAACTATGGCTACACCTTC. This encodes CASIRLHHINYGYTF.